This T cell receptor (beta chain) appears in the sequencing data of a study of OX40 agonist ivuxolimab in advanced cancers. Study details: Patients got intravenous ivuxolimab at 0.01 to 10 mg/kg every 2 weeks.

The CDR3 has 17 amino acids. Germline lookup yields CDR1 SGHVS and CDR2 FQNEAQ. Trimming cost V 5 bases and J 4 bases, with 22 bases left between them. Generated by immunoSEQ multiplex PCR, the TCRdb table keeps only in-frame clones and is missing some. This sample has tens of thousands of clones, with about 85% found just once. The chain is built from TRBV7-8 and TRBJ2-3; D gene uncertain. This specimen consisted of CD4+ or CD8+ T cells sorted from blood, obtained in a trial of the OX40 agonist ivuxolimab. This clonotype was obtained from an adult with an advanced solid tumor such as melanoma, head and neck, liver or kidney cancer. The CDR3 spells CASSPVLSGPGADTQYF. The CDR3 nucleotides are TGTGCCAGCAGCCCGGTTTTGTCGGGCCCGGGTGCAGATACGCAGTATTTT.